These T cell receptor beta chains were read from a single sample in a study of cytomegalovirus exposure and HLA in healthy donors. The assay was immunoSEQ multiplex PCR, and TCRdb's table has in-frame clones only and misses some. The table includes roughly 200,000 clones, more than 65% detected once. The sample consisted of PBMCs. These receptors were taken from a man in his forties in good health and CMV-seropositive. Both conserved end residues are part of each CDR3. Fields, in order: D gene, J gene, V gene, clone size, CDR3 protein, CDR3 DNA. A D gene is named only where the DNA matches it firmly. The size of a clone is reported for some rows only, either as once, few or many, or as a class for expanded clones.

D: TRBD1
J: TRBJ2-1
V: TRBV7-2
size: NA
CDR3: CASSQGQGDRGQFF
DNA: TGTGCCAGCAGCCAGGGACAGGGGGATCGGGGGCAGTTCTTC

D: NA
J: TRBJ1-1
V: TRBV18
size: NA
CDR3: CASSPSRAMSTEAFF
DNA: TGTGCCAGCTCACCTTCCAGGGCTATGAGCACTGAAGCTTTCTTT

D: NA
J: TRBJ1-1
V: TRBV29-1
size: NA
CDR3: CSVETSGITEAFF
DNA: TGCAGCGTTGAAACCTCAGGGATCACTGAAGCTTTCTTT

D: NA
J: TRBJ2-3
V: TRBV6-1
size: NA
CDR3: CASSNSGIQGTQYF
DNA: TGTGCCAGCAGTAATAGCGGCATCCAGGGTACGCAGTATTTT

D: TRBD1
J: TRBJ2-7
V: TRBV28
size: NA
CDR3: CASRGGQGSYEQYF
DNA: TGTGCCAGCAGGGGAGGACAGGGGTCATACGAGCAGTACTTC

D: NA
J: TRBJ1-4
V: TRBV6-5
size: NA
CDR3: CASSYSPGGNEKLFF
DNA: TGTGCCAGCAGTTACTCGCCGGGGGGTAATGAAAAACTGTTTTTT

D: NA
J: TRBJ1-1
V: TRBV7-6
size: NA
CDR3: CASSPTVGNTEAFF
DNA: TGTGCCAGCAGTCCTACAGTCGGTAACACTGAAGCTTTCTTT

D: NA
J: TRBJ2-5
V: TRBV7-6
size: NA
CDR3: CASSLLGETQYF
DNA: TGTGCCAGCAGCTTACTGGGCGAGACCCAGTACTTC

D: TRBD2
J: TRBJ2-7
V: TRBV5-1
size: NA
CDR3: CASSFASGVREQYF
DNA: TGCGCCAGCAGCTTTGCCAGCGGGGTGAGGGAGCAGTACTTC

D: NA
J: TRBJ2-1
V: TRBV2
size: NA
CDR3: CASSARVGQFF
DNA: TGTGCCAGCAGTGCGAGGGTTGGGCAGTTCTTC

D: NA
J: TRBJ1-1
V: TRBV7-6
size: NA
CDR3: CASSLTINTEAFF
DNA: TGTGCCAGCAGCTTGACAATAAACACTGAAGCTTTCTTT

D: TRBD1
J: TRBJ2-1
V: TRBV7-6
size: NA
CDR3: CASTGGTGSGEQFF
DNA: TGTGCGAGCACTGGGGGGACAGGGTCGGGTGAGCAGTTCTTC

D: NA
J: TRBJ2-3
V: TRBV10-3
size: NA
CDR3: CASSYGTPSTDTQYF
DNA: TGTGCCAGCAGTTACGGGACTCCTAGCACAGATACGCAGTATTTT

D: TRBD2
J: TRBJ2-1
V: TRBV19
size: NA
CDR3: CASSITSGSHNEQFF
DNA: TGTGCCAGTAGTATAACTAGCGGGTCCCACAATGAGCAGTTCTTC

D: TRBD1
J: TRBJ1-3
V: TRBV30
size: few
CDR3: CAGRDSGNTIYF
DNA: TGTGCCGGACGGGACAGTGGAAACACCATATATTTT

D: TRBD1
J: TRBJ1-1
V: TRBV6-6
size: NA
CDR3: CASSDGTGGDTEAFF
DNA: TGTGCCAGCAGTGACGGGACAGGGGGCGACACTGAAGCTTTCTTT

D: NA
J: TRBJ2-1
V: TRBV2
size: NA
CDR3: CASRREEDLSYNEQFF
DNA: TGTGCCAGCAGGAGAGAGGAGGACCTCTCCTACAATGAGCAGTTCTTC

D: NA
J: TRBJ2-3
V: TRBV5-1
size: NA
CDR3: CASSLAGLGEGDTQYF
DNA: TGCGCCAGCAGCTTGGCCGGGCTAGGCGAGGGAGATACGCAGTATTTT

D: TRBD1
J: TRBJ2-7
V: TRBV10-2
size: few
CDR3: CASKSGGLYEQYF
DNA: TGCGCCAGCAAGTCAGGGGGCCTCTACGAGCAGTACTTC

D: NA
J: TRBJ1-6
V: TRBV7-2
size: NA
CDR3: CASSLRRGTENSPLHF
DNA: TGTGCCAGCAGCTTGCGGCGGGGGACGGAGAATTCACCCCTCCACTTT

D: TRBD2
J: TRBJ2-7
V: TRBV5-4
size: NA
CDR3: CASSLGLAGGNYEQYF
DNA: TGTGCCAGCAGCTTGGGTTTAGCGGGGGGGAACTACGAGCAGTACTTC

D: TRBD1
J: TRBJ1-2
V: TRBV2
size: NA
CDR3: CASSGGDRRYGYTF
DNA: TGTGCCAGCAGTGGAGGGGACAGGCGCTATGGCTACACCTTC

D: NA
J: TRBJ1-4
V: TRBV11-2
size: NA
CDR3: CASSLLRGEGTNEKLFF
DNA: TGTGCCAGCAGCTTACTAAGAGGGGAGGGAACTAATGAAAAACTGTTTTTT

D: TRBD2
J: TRBJ2-3
V: TRBV5-4
size: NA
CDR3: CASSLGAGVVDTQYF
DNA: TGTGCCAGCAGCTTGGGAGCGGGGGTGGTGGATACGCAGTATTTT

D: NA
J: TRBJ2-7
V: TRBV5-1
size: NA
CDR3: CASSKDIASYEQYF
DNA: TGCGCCAGCTCCAAGGACATAGCCTCCTACGAGCAGTACTTC

D: TRBD1
J: TRBJ2-7
V: TRBV11-2
size: once
CDR3: CASSLTGTGYYEQYF
DNA: TGTGCCAGCAGCTTGACCGGGACAGGGTACTACGAGCAGTACTTC

D: NA
J: TRBJ2-7
V: TRBV7-8
size: NA
CDR3: CASSLGTDRSYEQYF
DNA: TGTGCCAGCAGCTTAGGCACCGACAGGTCGTACGAGCAGTACTTC

D: NA
J: TRBJ1-5
V: TRBV6-5
size: few
CDR3: CASRDDKYSNQPQHF
DNA: TGTGCCAGCAGAGACGACAAGTATAGCAATCAGCCCCAGCATTTT

D: NA
J: TRBJ2-3
V: TRBV9
size: once
CDR3: CASSLGRVEGSSTDTQYF
DNA: TGTGCCAGCAGCTTGGGAAGGGTGGAGGGGTCTAGCACAGATACGCAGTATTTT

D: NA
J: TRBJ2-2
V: TRBV4-2
size: once
CDR3: CASSQEARSGSGELFF
DNA: TGTGCCAGCAGCCAAGAAGCACGTAGTGGTTCCGGGGAGCTGTTTTTT

D: TRBD2
J: TRBJ2-7
V: TRBV4-3
size: NA
CDR3: CASSQTSGRFYEQYF
DNA: TGCGCCAGCAGCCAAACTAGCGGGAGGTTTTACGAGCAGTACTTC

D: TRBD2
J: TRBJ2-1
V: TRBV29-1
size: NA
CDR3: CSVDLAAGSYNEQFF
DNA: TGCAGCGTGGACCTAGCGGCGGGTTCCTACAATGAGCAGTTCTTC